This TCR beta chain was recorded in a study of post-analysis software for immune sequencing data. Study at large: Multiple sclerosis in the patients followed relapsing-remitting, secondary progressive and progressive-relapsing courses.

General study points: Patients showed TRBV5-6, TRBV5-1 and TRBV20-1 among five TRBV segments more frequent than in controls.

Carried by the TCR beta cDNA libraries were unique molecular identifiers. Each batch of roughly 1 to 11 million T cells produced roughly 0.5 million cDNA molecules. TCRdb reprocessed the PCR reads with MiXCR, giving one entry per CDR3 protein. The sample carries roughly 620,000 distinct CDR3 sequences, around 47% recorded once. V dropped 5 bases and J dropped 0 bases, with 16 bases sitting between them. CDR1 is MNHEY, CDR2 SVGEGT, per germline. The CDR3 runs to 16 residues. On this clonotype: As yet, its antigen is unknown.

Specimen: blood. The chain has TRBV6-2 or TRBV6-3 and TRBJ1-2; D is unclear. The TCR comes from a girl aged 5-17 years with multiple sclerosis. This CDR3 reads CASSPPIWEPNYGYTF. As DNA, the CDR3 is TGTGCCAGCAGTCCTCCCATTTGGGAGCCTAACTATGGCTACACCTTC.